The sample holds one count of the clone carrying this T cell receptor (beta chain). Its antigen remains unidentified. The data were taken from a study of shared clonotypes between healthy human individuals. General study results and limits: Generally, naive subsets (rather than memory subsets) showed larger estimated richness.

Germline CDR1 and CDR2: LNHNV and YYDKDF (reference sequence). The CDR3 spans 11 residues. Deletions cut 5 bases from V and 5 bases from J, with 4 bases between. Sorted-subset replicate PCRs used about 0.2 ug DNA, some 31,000 T cell genomes. The authors' processing: ImmunoSEQ gave junction-only sequences without quality scores, so filtering differed. Assay used: immunoSEQ multiplex PCR; TCRdb lists only in-frame clones, some missing. The V and J calls and the clone size are those of that table, but D and trimming were determined from the DNA. This table holds approximately 530,000 clones, 90% to 96% found once.

This sequence was found in a woman between 25 and 40 years old in good health. The J gene is TRBJ2-1, the V gene TRBV15; D is unresolved. The sample taken for sequencing was naive CD4+ T cells sorted from blood. Subset given: CD45RA+ positively selected. Here the CDR3 reads CATSRNNEQFF. The CDR3 nucleotides are TGTGCCACCAGCCGCAACAATGAGCAGTTCTTC.